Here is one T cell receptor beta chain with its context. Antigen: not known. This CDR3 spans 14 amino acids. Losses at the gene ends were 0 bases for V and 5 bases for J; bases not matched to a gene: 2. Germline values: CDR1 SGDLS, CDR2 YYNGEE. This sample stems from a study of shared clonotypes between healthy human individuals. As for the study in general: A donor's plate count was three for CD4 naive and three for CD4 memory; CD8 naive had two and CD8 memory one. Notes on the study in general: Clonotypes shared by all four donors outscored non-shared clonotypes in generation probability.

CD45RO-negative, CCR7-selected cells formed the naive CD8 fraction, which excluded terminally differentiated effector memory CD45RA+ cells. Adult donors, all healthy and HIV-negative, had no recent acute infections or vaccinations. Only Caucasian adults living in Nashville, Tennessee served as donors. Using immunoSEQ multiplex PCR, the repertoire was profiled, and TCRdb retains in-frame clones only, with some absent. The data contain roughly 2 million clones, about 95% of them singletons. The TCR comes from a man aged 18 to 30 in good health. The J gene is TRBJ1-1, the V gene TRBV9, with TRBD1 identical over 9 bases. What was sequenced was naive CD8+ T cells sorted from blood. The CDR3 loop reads CASSVDGTGTEAFF. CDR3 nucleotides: TGTGCCAGCAGCGTAGACGGGACAGGGACTGAAGCTTTCTTT.